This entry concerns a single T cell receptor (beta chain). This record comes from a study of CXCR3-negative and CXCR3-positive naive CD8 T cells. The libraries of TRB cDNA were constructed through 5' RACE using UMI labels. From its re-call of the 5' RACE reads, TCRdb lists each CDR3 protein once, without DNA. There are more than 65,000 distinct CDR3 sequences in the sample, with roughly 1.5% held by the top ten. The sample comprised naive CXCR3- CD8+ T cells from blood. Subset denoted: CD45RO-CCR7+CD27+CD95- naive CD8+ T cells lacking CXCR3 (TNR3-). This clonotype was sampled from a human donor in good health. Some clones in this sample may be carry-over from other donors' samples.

This CDR3 is CSVEVTGNIQYF. This sequence joins TRBV29-1 and TRBJ2-4. Germline CDR1 reads SQVTM; CDR2 reads ANQGSEA. The CDR3 length is 12 residues. The complete variable domain, with remaining parts taken from reference TRBV29-1 and TRBJ2-4, reads SAVISQKPSRDICQRGTSLTIQCQVDSQVTMMFWYRQQPGQSLTLIATANQGSEATYESGFVIDKFPISRPNLTFSTLTVSNMSPEDSSIYLCSVEVTGNIQYFGAGTRLSVL.